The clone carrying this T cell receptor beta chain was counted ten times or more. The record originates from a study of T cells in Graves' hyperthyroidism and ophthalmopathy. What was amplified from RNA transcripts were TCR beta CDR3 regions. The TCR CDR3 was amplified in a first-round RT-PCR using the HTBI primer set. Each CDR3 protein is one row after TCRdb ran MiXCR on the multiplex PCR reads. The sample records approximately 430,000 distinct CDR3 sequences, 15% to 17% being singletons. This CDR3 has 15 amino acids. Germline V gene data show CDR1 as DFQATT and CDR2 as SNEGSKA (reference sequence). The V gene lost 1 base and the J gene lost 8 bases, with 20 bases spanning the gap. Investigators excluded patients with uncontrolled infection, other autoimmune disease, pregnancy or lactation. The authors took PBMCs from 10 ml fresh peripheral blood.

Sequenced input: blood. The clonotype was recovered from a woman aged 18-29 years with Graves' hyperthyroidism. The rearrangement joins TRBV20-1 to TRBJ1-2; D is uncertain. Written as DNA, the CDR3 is TGCAGTGCTAGAGGAGGAGGAGGGCGGGGTGGAGGCTACACCTTC. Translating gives CSARGGGGRGGGYTF.